This T cell receptor (beta chain) was captured by sequencing in a study of blood T cells in healthy people across ages. Whole-study results and caveats: Roughly linear declines in TCR beta diversity per million T cells occurred with age.

The CDR3 totals 14 residues. V was clipped by 3 bases and J by 6 bases; unmatched bases: 8. CDR1 and CDR2 from the germline V gene are SGHTA and FQGNSA. A remark on this clonotype: As yet, its antigen is unknown.

Primers used in a second PCR of roughly 7 to 12 cycles were a sample-barcoded 5' primer and a J-beta primer mix. From the 5' RACE reads, TCRdb called clonotypes with MiXCR, one entry per CDR3 protein. The sample lists over 1,200,000 distinct CDR3 sequences; approximately 59% were seen once. Sequenced input: blood. The chain employs TRBV7-2 and TRBJ2-7, with 7 bases matching TRBD2. This TCR came from a man between 18 and 29 years old in good health. Here the CDR3 DNA reads TGTGCCAGCAGCTTTTTAGGAGGCGGGGGCGAGCAGTACTTC. Translation: CASSFLGGGGEQYF. Using reference TRBV7-2 and TRBJ2-7 for the parts outside the CDR3, the full variable domain is GAGVSQSPSNKVTEKGKDVELRCDPISGHTALYWYRQSLGQGLEFLIYFQGNSAPDKSGLPSDRFSAERTGGSVSTLTIQRTQQEDSAVYLCASSFLGGGGEQYFGPGTRLTVT.